Below are 20 T cell receptor beta chains sequenced from a single sample in a study of CD8 T cells in ankylosing spondylitis. Study-wide points: Seemingly distinctive of ankylosing spondylitis blood was a TCR beta motif formed by eight highly homologous variants.

Antigens for these TCRs are unknown. TCRdb reprocessed the 5' RACE reads via MiXCR and lists one record per CDR3 protein. The sample lists around 450,000 distinct CDR3 sequences, approximately 26% occurring once. The specimen was blood, either unsorted or a sorted T cell fraction (not recorded which). These receptors originate from a male donor with ankylosing spondylitis.

The genes are TRBV7-6 and TRBJ1-1; D gene unclear. The CDR3 contains 15 residues. V gave up 0 bases and J gave up 3 bases, with 11 bases separating them. The germline V gene encodes CDR1 SGHVS and CDR2 FNYEAQ. CDR3 in amino acids: CASSLAISSDTEAFF. The CDR3 region has the DNA TGTGCCAGCAGCTTAGCGATATCATCGGACACTGAAGCTTTCTTT.

The rearrangement joins TRBV7-2 to TRBJ2-4; 7 bases fit TRBD1. The CDR3 is made up of 18 amino acids. Losses at the gene ends were 0 bases for V and 4 bases for J; bases not matched to a gene: 12. The germline gives CDR1 SGHTA, CDR2 FQGNSA. The CDR3 DNA follows: TGTGCCAGCAGCTTAGCGACTCGGCGGCCAGGGGGTAAAAACATTCAGTACTTC. Its translation: CASSLATRRPGGKNIQYF.

This clonotype was observed many times. At one end, the junction sequence differs from germline, possibly due to a read error. The V and J genes are TRBV5-1 and TRBJ2-1; TRBD2 matches at 11 bases. In germline, CDR1 is SGHRS, CDR2 YFSETQ. The CDR3 loop spans 15 amino acids. The CDR3 DNA follows: TGTGCCAGCAGCTTAGCCCTAGCGGGAGGAAATGAGCAGTTCTTC. Amino acid sequence: CASSLALAGGNEQFF.

This clonotype appeared a few times. The chain uses TRBV11-2 and TRBJ2-1; 8 positions agree with TRBD1. CDR3 length: 12 residues. Unmatched junction bases numbered 7, after V lost 5 bases and J lost 13 bases. Germline values: CDR1 SGHAT, CDR2 FQNNGV. CDR3: CASSLTGTGQFF. CDR3 coding DNA: TGTGCCAGCAGCCTTACGGGGACAGGCCAGTTCTTC.

This clonotype has only a few counts. This chain connects TRBV12-3 or TRBV12-4 to TRBJ1-1, with D maybe TRBD1 (6 bases). V was pared by 6 bases and J by 4 bases, with 18 bases between. There are 15 residues in the CDR3. Here the CDR3 reads CASRQQGGRVTEAFF. CDR3 in DNA: TGTGCCAGCAGGCAACAGGGAGGACGAGTCACTGAAGCTTTCTTT.

This clonotype was recorded a few times. The V call is TRBV15, the J call TRBJ2-3, with D possibly being TRBD1 or TRBD2 (5 bases each). Germline assignment: CDR1 LNHNV and CDR2 YYDKDF (reference sequence). The CDR3 runs to 12 residues. The ends were cut back, 4 bases at V and 6 bases at J, with 8 bases in the middle. The DNA of the CDR3 is TGTGCCACCAGCATCGGGACCGATACGCAGTATTTT. It translates to CATSIGTDTQYF.

The chain is built from TRBV7-2 and TRBJ2-2; no clear D gene. The ends were cut back, 3 bases at V and 2 bases at J, with 13 bases in the middle. The germline V gene has CDR1 SGHTA and CDR2 FQGNSA. The CDR3 extends over 16 amino acids. The CDR3: CASSLASGPNTGELFF. CDR3 bases: TGTGCCAGCAGCTTGGCGTCGGGTCCTAACACCGGGGAGCTGTTTTTT.

This clonotype was seen ten or more times. The V gene is TRBV4-2, the J gene TRBJ2-4, with D uncertain. The germline V gene encodes CDR1 LGHNA and CDR2 YNFKEQ. Trimming cost V 1 base and J 6 bases, with 13 bases left between them. The CDR3 length is 15 residues. The CDR3 DNA sequence: TGTGCCAGCAGCCAAGGCACAACTGAGAGAAACATTCAGTACTTC. Translated, it gives CASSQGTTERNIQYF.

This clonotype was seen a handful of times. The chain joins TRBV6-1 to TRBJ2-3, with 9 bases matching TRBD1. Germline values: CDR1 MNHNS, CDR2 SASEGT. Trimming removed 5 bases from V and 1 base from J; junction bases left unmatched: 10. The CDR3 consists of 17 residues. CDR3: CASSITTGGWGTDTQYF. The CDR3 DNA is TGTGCCAGCAGTATCACCACAGGGGGCTGGGGCACAGATACGCAGTATTTT.

This clonotype was seen more than once but under ten times. The chain employs TRBV28 and TRBJ2-1, with 7 nucleotides matching TRBD1. The CDR3 consists of 12 residues. V was pared by 5 bases and J by 10 bases, with 5 bases of the junction left unmatched. CDR1 MDHEN and CDR2 SYDVKM come from the germline V gene. DNA for the CDR3: TGTGCCAGCAGTCTGTACAGGGGCGAGCAGTTCTTC. This encodes CASSLYRGEQFF.

The V gene is TRBV20-1, the J gene TRBJ2-1, with 10 nucleotides matching TRBD2. Germline CDR1 is DFQATT and CDR2 is SNEGSKA (reference sequence). V trimming: 1 base; J trimming: 7 bases; junction bases outside the gene matches: 4. CDR3 size: 14 residues. The CDR3 DNA follows: TGCAGTGCTAGAGCTAGCGGGAGTGGTAATGAGCAGTTCTTC. It translates to CSARASGSGNEQFF.

Comment on this clonotype: At one boundary the junction diverges from the germline segment, which might be a read error. The J gene is TRBJ2-1, the V gene TRBV5-1; 13 bases are shared with TRBD2. The CDR3 length is 15 residues. In germline, CDR1 is SGHRS, CDR2 YFSETQ. DNA of the CDR3: TGCGCCAGCAGCTTGGAAGGGACTAGCGGGACCTTCGGTATCTTC. Translating it yields CASSLEGTSGTFGIF.

The chain couples TRBV5-1 to TRBJ2-1; the match to TRBD2 covers 14 bases. Trimming took 4 bases from V and 9 from J; bases not matched to a gene: 6. CDR1 and CDR2 (germline): SGHRS, YFSETQ. The CDR3 sequence is 15 residues long. The chain's CDR3 is CASSVGTSGSFEQFF. Here the CDR3 DNA reads TGCGCCAGCAGCGTCGGGACTAGCGGGAGTTTTGAGCAGTTCTTC.

There are a few counts of this clonotype. The gene calls are TRBV11-2 and TRBJ2-7; 9 bases match TRBD1. Germline V lookup: CDR1 SGHAT, CDR2 FQNNGV. This CDR3 spans 15 amino acids. Losses at the gene ends were 2 bases for V and 4 bases for J; bases not matched to a gene: 6. The CDR3 protein is CASSLSDRGGYEQYF. The CDR3 DNA sequence: TGTGCCAGCAGCTTATCCGACAGGGGGGGGTACGAGCAGTACTTC.

This clonotype was detected once. The genes are TRBV30 and TRBJ2-2; TRBD2 might be the D (5 bases). Germline CDR1 GTSNPN, CDR2 SVGIG (reference sequence). The V end lost 8 bases, the J end lost 2 bases, and 21 bases lay between the germline ends. This CDR3 comprises 16 residues. The CDR3 DNA is TGTGCCACCCTTGAGGTGGGGAGAAAAAACACCGGGGAGCTGTTTTTT. It translates to CATLEVGRKNTGELFF. The complete variable domain, with remaining parts taken from reference TRBV30 and TRBJ2-2, reads SQTIHQWPATLVQPVGSPLSLECTVEGTSNPNLYWYRQAAGRGLQLLFYSVGIGQISSEVPQNLSASRPQDRQFILSSKKLLLSDSGFYLCATLEVGRKNTGELFFGEGSRLTVL.

The DNA for the CDR3 is TGTGCCAGCAGCCAAGATATGGGAGACTACAATGAGCAGTTCTTC. As protein: CASSQDMGDYNEQFF. The chain has TRBV3-1 and TRBJ2-1, with a possible D match to TRBD2 (5 bases). Germline V gene data show CDR1 as LGHDT and CDR2 as YNNKEL (reference sequence). Trimming shortened V by 0 bases and J by 3 bases, and 9 bases separated the two germline ends. This CDR3 spans 15 amino acids.

This clonotype was seen more than once but under ten times. The rearrangement uses TRBV6-1 and TRBJ2-2, with D possibly being TRBD2 (7 bases). The CDR3 length is 15 residues. Germline CDR1 reads MNHNS; CDR2 reads SASEGT. V lost 2 bases and J lost 2, with 9 bases in between. CDR3 sequence: CASSERGGNTGELFF. CDR3 coding DNA: TGTGCCAGCAGTGAAAGGGGGGGTAACACCGGGGAGCTGTTTTTT.

This clonotype was counted ten times or more. V is TRBV5-1 and J is TRBJ1-1; 8 bases map to TRBD1. Unmatched junction bases numbered 5, after V lost 1 base and J lost 3 bases. Looked up from germline, CDR1 is SGHRS and CDR2 is YFSETQ. The length of the CDR3 is 15 residues. The CDR3 DNA is TGCGCCAGCAGCTTGAGAACAGGGGGTGACACTGAAGCTTTCTTT. Protein sequence: CASSLRTGGDTEAFF.

A few counts support this clonotype. An end of the junction differs from the germline gene, which may be a read error. The gene calls are TRBV15 and TRBJ2-3, with TRBD1 identical over 8 bases. CDR3 length equals 14 residues. Germline assignment: CDR1 LNHNV and CDR2 YYDKDF (reference sequence). CDR3 protein: CAARTGGNTDTQYF. The CDR3 DNA is TGTGCCGCCAGAACAGGGGGAAACACAGATACGCAGTATTTT.

This clonotype was seen a handful of times. V usage is TRBV30 and J usage is TRBJ2-5; D remains unclear. CDR1 and CDR2 from the germline V gene are GTSNPN and SVGIG (reference sequence). Between the trimmed V and J ends, which lost 1 base and 1 base, there was a span of 1 base. The CDR3 is 11 amino acids. The DNA of the CDR3 is TGTGCCTGGAGTGCCCAAGAGACCCAGTACTTC. Translating gives CAWSAQETQYF.